These T cell receptor beta chains were read from a single sample in a study of T cell repertoires in aging, cancer and after chemotherapy. TCRdb reprocessed the multiplex PCR reads with MiXCR, giving one entry per CDR3 protein. The table shows about 2,200 distinct CDR3 sequences, with around 34% occurring only once. Sequenced material: blood. Source of these receptors: a human donor with a solid tumor. The conserved cysteine and the conserved F or W are not part of the CDR3 here. Fields, in order: V gene, CDR3 protein.

TRBV6-1	ASSEGPYNEQF
TRBV7-2	ASSLGATDTQY
TRBV6-1	ASSEPTGAGFADGYT
TRBV5-4	ASSRFQETQY
TRBV20-1	SADRGLASASDTQY
TRBV27	ASSFGAGKTDTQY
TRBV12-3/TRBV12-4	ASNLGQGPYNEQF
TRBV10-2	ASSGAANTGELF
TRBV6-1	ASSLRDRGDSNQPQH
TRBV13	ASSLGGDYGYT
TRBV7-5	TSVPAYLRVQGRVSPLH
TRBV6-5	AIAGVGGAYTQY
TRBV4-3	ASSPTRGFGGEQY
TRBV27	ANSLGQGWRGYT
TRBV6-1	ASGDRDRGHGYT
TRBV20-1	SARGPLGPNEQF
TRBV12-3/TRBV12-4	ASSVPERPNTEAF
TRBV19	ASSMKSTGELF
TRBV6-5	ASTERDASMDFQY
TRBV4-2	ASSPYSAVLNTEAF
TRBV5-5	ASSLIAASTDTQY
TRBV6-5	ASSDTGRREQY
TRBV6-5	ASRADRVWGNTIY
TRBV7-6	ASSSPEGGNYEQY
TRBV27	ASSLSAVNQPQH
TRBV5-6	ASSLPDRGAF
TRBV5-1	ASRSTGSNTGELF
TRBV19	ASSIDGNQPQH
TRBV12-3/TRBV12-4	ASSPQGGAYEQY
TRBV6-1	ASSFQGRGSETQY
TRBV27	ASSPRQVGDGYEQY
TRBV6-2/TRBV6-3	ASSHVPNEQY
TRBV7-9	ASSLVQRPNYGYT
TRBV6-1	ASKLEFWQQETQY
TRBV18	ASSPKQGGPYEQY
TRBV11-2	ASSLEGGNNEKLF
TRBV6-4	ASSLGPTHQPQH
TRBV5-4	ASSLAGVGEQY
TRBV12-3/TRBV12-4	ASRRLMGRNTIY
TRBV5-1	ASQGVPRGYGYT
TRBV4-2	ASSPTESAIY
TRBV20-1	SARYPGSYEQY
TRBV11-1	ASSLAGGAGTDTQY